The 5 T cell receptor beta chains reported below all come from one sample, sequenced in a study of blood T cell repertoires in COVID-19. Here immunoSEQ multiplex PCR was the method, and the copy in TCRdb shows in-frame clones only, minus some. The table includes 240,000 or so clones, around 80% detected once. The sample was peripheral blood. Receptor source: a woman aged 80 or over with acute or convalescent COVID-19.

The chain has TRBV19 and TRBJ1-1; 7 positions agree with TRBD1. CDR1 is LNHDA, CDR2 SQIVND, per germline (reference sequence). There are 14 residues in the CDR3. The ends lost 7 bases at V and 1 base at J; junction bases unmatched: 6. The CDR3 spells CASTPRQGNTEAFF. In DNA form, the CDR3 reads TGTGCCAGTACCCCCCGACAGGGGAACACTGAAGCTTTCTTT.

The chain has TRBV18 and TRBJ2-7, with 8 positions matching TRBD1. CDR1 is KGHSH and CDR2 is LQKENI in the germline V gene. Trimming cost V 3 bases and J 4 bases; bases outside gene matches: 8. The length of the CDR3 is 15 residues. CDR3: CASSPAQGALYEQYF. The CDR3 DNA sequence: TGTGCCAGCTCACCCGCGCAGGGGGCTTTATACGAGCAGTACTTC.

The V and J genes are TRBV7-9 and TRBJ2-2; 11 bases are shared with TRBD2. The germline V gene encodes CDR1 SEHNR and CDR2 FQNEAQ (reference sequence). V dropped 2 bases and J dropped 5; count of bases not matched to a gene: 1. CDR3 size: 15 residues. DNA of the CDR3: TGTGCCAGCAGCTTAACTAGCGGGAGTACCGGGGAGCTGTTTTTT. Protein: CASSLTSGSTGELFF.

V is TRBV19 and J is TRBJ2-1, with TRBD2 matching over 12 bases. V gave up 4 bases and J gave up 3 bases; unmatched junction bases: 4. The CDR3 has 16 amino acids. Per germline, CDR1 LNHDA and CDR2 SQIVND (reference sequence). CDR3 coding DNA: TGTGCCAGTAGTAAGACTAGCGGGAGTAACTACAATGAGCAGTTCTTC. Translated: CASSKTSGSNYNEQFF.

This sequence joins TRBV19 and TRBJ1-5; a weak D match, TRBD1 (5 bases). The CDR3 extends over 13 amino acids. CDR1 is LNHDA and CDR2 is SQIVND in the germline V gene (reference sequence). The V end lost 5 bases, the J end lost 3 bases, and 8 bases lay between the germline ends. CDR3 DNA sequence: TGTGCCAGTAGTTGGACAAACAATCAGCCCCAGCATTTT. It specifies CASSWTNNQPQHF. Supplemented by reference TRBV19 and TRBJ1-5, the full variable domain reads DGGITQSPKYLFRKEGQNVTLSCEQNLNHDAMYWYRQDPGQGLRLIYYSQIVNDFQKGDIAEGYSVSREKKESFPLTVTSAQKNPTAFYLCASSWTNNQPQHFGDGTRLSIL.